This TCR beta chain was recovered during a study of OX40 agonist ivuxolimab in advanced cancers. Across the whole study: Antecedent anti-PD-1, anti-PD-L1 or anti-CTLA-4 therapy was permissible, with roughly 36% having received some. Study-level results: Antigens targeted by the expanded peripheral T cells were not determined. Those patients achieving a partial response at 0.1-3.0 mg/kg showed among the lowest clonal expansion.

Repertoires were generated with immunoSEQ multiplex PCR, while TCRdb's copy carries only in-frame clones and drops some. The repertoire holds about 48,000 clones, with 85% to 90% as singletons. About this clone itself: What it recognizes is unknown.

The sample here was CD4+ or CD8+ T cells sorted from blood, taken in a trial of the OX40 agonist ivuxolimab. This TCR came from an adult with an advanced solid tumor such as melanoma, head and neck, liver or kidney cancer.

CDR3 nucleotides: TGTGCCAGCAGCTTAAGGGGGATTCCTCCTAGCACAGATACGCAGTATTTT. It is translated as CASSLRGIPPSTDTQYF. The rearrangement joins TRBV7-9 to TRBJ2-3, with D possibly being TRBD1 (6 bases). The germline V and J ends were trimmed by 2 bases and 0 bases, with 15 bases remaining between them. This CDR3 comprises 17 residues. CDR1 and CDR2 (germline): SEHNR, FQNEAQ (reference sequence).